This TCR beta chain was identified in a study of cytomegalovirus exposure and HLA in healthy donors. Using immunoSEQ multiplex PCR, the repertoire was profiled, and TCRdb retains in-frame clones only, with some absent. The sample lists fewer than 200,000 clones, around 90% occurring once. CDR3 length equals 15 residues. The germline CDR1 and CDR2 sequences are LNHDA and SQIVND (reference sequence). The V and J ends lost 2 bases and 0 bases, in that order; junction bases with no gene match: 2. A single count supports this clone. Sequenced input: PBMCs. The clonotype originates from a woman under 30 in good health and CMV-seropositive. This chain joins TRBV19 and TRBJ1-2; 8 bases map to TRBD1. Here the CDR3 DNA reads TGTGCCAGTAGTATAAGCAGGGGGCCTAACTATGGCTACACCTTC. This codes for CASSISRGPNYGYTF.